The 8 T cell receptor beta chains presented below share a single source sample, sequenced in a study of blood T cell repertoires in COVID-19. Repertoires were generated with immunoSEQ multiplex PCR, while TCRdb's copy carries only in-frame clones and drops some. The sample yields just over 80,000 clones, about 76% seen once. The source material was peripheral blood. These receptors were obtained from a man aged 80 or over with acute or convalescent COVID-19.

The chain has TRBV29-1 and TRBJ2-1; 7 nucleotides align to TRBD2. The trim removed 1 base at V and 15 bases at J, leaving 12 bases unmatched. Germline CDR1 SQVTM, CDR2 ANQGSEA. The CDR3 extends over 13 amino acids. The CDR3 protein is CSVEVAGVEHPFF. In DNA, the CDR3 is TGCAGCGTTGAAGTAGCGGGTGTCGAGCACCCGTTCTTC.

This chain's CDR3 is CATSGSGFYNEQFF. The CDR3 DNA follows: TGTGCCACCAGCGGTAGCGGGTTCTACAATGAGCAGTTCTTC. The chain has TRBV15 and TRBJ2-1; TRBD2 matches at 7 bases. V gave up 5 bases and J gave up 3 bases; unmatched junction bases: 4. This CDR3 comprises 14 residues. Germline CDR1 and CDR2: LNHNV and YYDKDF (reference sequence).

This chain connects TRBV11-3 to TRBJ2-3; D possibly corresponds to TRBD1 (6 bases). Germline V gene lookup returns CDR1 SGHNT and CDR2 YENEEA. CDR3 length: 16 residues. The ends were cut back, 5 bases at V and 0 bases at J, with 15 bases in the middle. This CDR3 reads CASSPGTLSSTDTQYF. CDR3 DNA sequence: TGTGCCAGCAGCCCCGGGACACTTTCTAGCACAGATACGCAGTATTTT. The full variable domain, its missing parts supplied by reference TRBV11-3 and TRBJ2-3, is EAGVVQSPRYKIIEKKQPVAFWCNPISGHNTLYWYLQNLGQGPELLIRYENEEAVDDSQLPKDRFSAERLKGVDSTLKIQPAELGDSAVYLCASSPGTLSSTDTQYFGPGTRLTVL.

This clone has a single count. This rearrangement joins TRBV11-2 to TRBJ1-2; 7 nucleotides align to TRBD1. The CDR3 is 15 residues long. Germline assignment: CDR1 SGHAT and CDR2 FQNNGV. Trimming removed 1 base from V and 4 bases from J; junction bases left unmatched: 6. CDR3 sequence (DNA): TGTGCCAGCAGCTTAGCTCAGGGGGTGGGCTATGGCTACACCTTC. Its protein is CASSLAQGVGYGYTF.

The gene calls are TRBV5-1 and TRBJ2-2, with 10 bases identical to TRBD2. This CDR3 comprises 16 residues. Germline lookup yields CDR1 SGHRS and CDR2 YFSETQ. J lost 5 bases, V lost 2 bases, and 6 bases had no gene match. The CDR3 is CASSFGTSVRTGELFF. The CDR3 DNA reads as TGCGCCAGCAGCTTTGGGACTAGCGTACGTACCGGGGAGCTGTTTTTT.

This chain links TRBV30 with TRBJ2-1; D remains ambiguous. CDR1 is GTSNPN and CDR2 is SVGIG in the germline V gene (reference sequence). The CDR3 loop spans 15 amino acids. Trimming took off 0 bases at V and 3 bases at J, with 12 bases between the two ends. The CDR3 is CAWSVTAVLYNEQFF. The CDR3 DNA is TGTGCCTGGAGTGTTACGGCGGTACTCTACAATGAGCAGTTCTTC.

The V and J genes are TRBV28 and TRBJ2-1; no reliable D call. The CDR3 length is 12 residues. The germline V gene encodes CDR1 MDHEN and CDR2 SYDVKM. With 6 bases removed from V and 7 bases from J, the gap between germline ends came to 10 bases. The CDR3 region has the DNA TGTGCCAGCAGCCTTATATATAATGAGCAGTTCTTC. As protein: CASSLIYNEQFF.

This clone has more than one count but fewer than ten. This chain uses TRBV27 with TRBJ2-1, with 8 bases aligning to TRBD2. The CDR3 loop spans 14 amino acids. Germline V gene lookup returns CDR1 MNHEY and CDR2 SMNVEV (reference sequence). With V trimmed by 5 bases and J by 15 bases, 15 bases remained unmatched. This CDR3 is CASSPWTSPSRLFF. CDR3 sequence (DNA): TGTGCCAGCAGTCCCTGGACTAGCCCGAGCAGGCTGTTCTTC.